Listed here is a single TCR beta chain. Trimming took 3 bases from V and 7 from J; bases not matched to a gene: 7. Germline V gene data show CDR1 as SEHNR and CDR2 as FQNEAQ (reference sequence). This CDR3 comprises 16 residues. Produced via immunoSEQ multiplex PCR; TCRdb's table is partial and in-frame only. The sample lists roughly 170,000 clones, about four fifths occurring once. These data come from a study of blood T cell repertoires in COVID-19. Study overall: The United States, Italy and Spain provided the acute and convalescent COVID-19 samples. In each case, the material was cDNA or gDNA derived from T cells, B-cell-depleted T cells, or PBMCs.

Enrolled during active infection, Seattle patients were then followed longitudinally. The V and J genes are TRBV7-9 and TRBJ2-1; 12 bases fit TRBD1. The TCR sequence derives from a woman between 55 and 75 years old with COVID-19, enrolled during active disease. The specimen was peripheral blood. CDR3 residues: CASSLTGTGGGNEQFF. As DNA, the CDR3 is TGTGCCAGCAGCTTGACTGGGACAGGGGGCGGGAATGAGCAGTTCTTC.